This entry lists 13 T cell receptor beta chains sequenced from one sample in a study of shared clonotypes between healthy human individuals. Profiled with immunoSEQ multiplex PCR; TCRdb holds only in-frame clones, not every one. The top ten clones hold about 0.38% of a sample with 2 million to 3 million clones, 90% to 95% of them seen once. Input material: naive CD4+ T cells from PBMCs. Stated subset: CD45RA+ positively selected. The receptors derive from a man younger than 35 in good health. Some clones in this sample may be carry-over from other donors' samples.

The chain couples TRBV5-1 to TRBJ2-5; D possibly corresponds to TRBD1 (5 bases). The CDR3 runs 11 residues. V was shortened by 6 bases and J by 6 bases, with 9 bases between the two germline ends. Germline V gene lookup returns CDR1 SGHRS and CDR2 YFSETQ. The CDR3 spells CASTGRQTQYF. The CDR3 DNA is TGCGCCAGCACAGGGCGTCAGACCCAGTACTTC.

This rearrangement joins TRBV5-1 to TRBJ2-5; 11 bases are a match to TRBD2. The CDR3 has 16 amino acids. CDR1 SGHRS and CDR2 YFSETQ come from the germline V gene. The V gene end was trimmed by 4 bases and the J gene end by 4 bases; junction bases not matched to a gene: 9. The CDR3 nucleotides are TGCGCCAGCAGCCACGGACTAGCGGGCCCCATAGAGACCCAGTACTTC. It yields the protein CASSHGLAGPIETQYF.

This chain connects TRBV15 to TRBJ1-5; 9 nucleotides match TRBD1. With 3 bases clipped from V and 6 bases from J, the junction kept 6 bases outside the gene matches. Germline assignment: CDR1 LNHNV and CDR2 YYDKDF (reference sequence). This CDR3 has 15 amino acids. The DNA of the CDR3 is TGTGCCACCAGCAGTGAGACAGGGGGGAGTCAGCCCCAGCATTTT. This encodes CATSSETGGSQPQHF.

This clone was picked up one time. The chain is built from TRBV18 and TRBJ2-5; TRBD1 matches 8 bases. The CDR3 is made up of 17 amino acids. Germline CDR1 is KGHSH and CDR2 is LQKENI. V was clipped by 0 bases and J by 5 bases; unmatched bases: 11. CDR3 coding DNA: TGTGCCAGCTCACCACCCGCGTTGGCAGGGGGCATGGAGACCCAGTACTTC. This translates into CASSPPALAGGMETQYF. Full variable domain (rest looked up from reference TRBV18 and TRBJ2-5): NAGVMQNPRHLVRRRGQEARLRCSPMKGHSHVYWYRQLPEEGLKFMVYLQKENIIDESGMPKERFSAEFPKEGPSILRIQQVVRGDSAAYFCASSPPALAGGMETQYFGPGTRLLVL.

V and J are TRBV27 and TRBJ1-4; D call uncertain. CDR3 length: 16 amino acids. V lost 5 bases to trimming and J lost 12 bases, with 25 bases between them. The germline CDR1 and CDR2 sequences are MNHEY and SMNVEV (reference sequence). In DNA, the CDR3 is TGTGCCAGCAGTCCCAAGGACGTCGACTGGCCTGAGGAACTGTTTTTT. Its translation is CASSPKDVDWPEELFF.

The chain combines TRBV25-1 with TRBJ2-5, with D maybe TRBD2 (6 bases). Looked up from germline, CDR1 is MGHDK and CDR2 is SYGVNS. Trimming took 5 bases from V and 0 from J, leaving 13 bases between them. This CDR3 has 15 residues. The CDR3 is CASSSRDWYQETQYF. As DNA, the CDR3 is TGTGCCAGCAGTAGCCGGGACTGGTACCAAGAGACCCAGTACTTC.

This rearrangement joins TRBV7-8 to TRBJ2-7; D gene unclear. This CDR3 is 15 amino acids long. The V end lost 0 bases, the J end lost 2 bases, and 11 bases lay between the germline ends. Germline loops: CDR1 SGHVS, CDR2 FQNEAQ. As DNA, the CDR3 is TGTGCCAGCAGCTTAGCTGGAAGTGGGGCCTACGAGCAGTACTTC. It codes for CASSLAGSGAYEQYF.

With respect to this clone: Different DNA sequences within this sample yield the same CDR3. This chain joins TRBV2 and TRBJ1-2; D is unclear. Germline V gives CDR1 SNHLY, CDR2 FYNNEI. The CDR3 has 11 residues. Trimming took off 4 bases at V and 5 bases at J, with 5 bases between the two ends. DNA of the CDR3: TGTGCCAGCAGTGGGGGATATGGCTACACCTTC. Translation: CASSGGYGYTF.

CDR3 nucleotide sequence: TGTGCCAGCGGGGAGGCGGGGCTCGGGGAGCTGTTTTTT. Residues: CASGEAGLGELFF. V and J are TRBV2 and TRBJ2-2, with D maybe TRBD2 (6 bases). CDR1 SNHLY and CDR2 FYNNEI come from the germline V gene. There are 13 residues in the CDR3. Trimming pared 8 bases from V and 7 bases from J, leaving 14 bases between.

The chain employs TRBV28 and TRBJ1-1; D is ambiguous. V dropped 4 bases and J dropped 7 bases, with 16 bases sitting between them. Germline CDR1 reads MDHEN; CDR2 reads SYDVKM. The CDR3 runs to 14 residues. CDR3 sequence reads: CASSSRISSSEAFF. For the CDR3, the DNA is TGTGCCAGCAGTTCCCGGATCTCTTCCAGTGAAGCTTTCTTT. Full variable domain (outside the CDR3, taken from reference TRBV28 and TRBJ1-1): DVKVTQSSRYLVKRTGEKVFLECVQDMDHENMFWYRQDPGLGLRLIYFSYDVKMKEKGDIPEGYSVSREKKERFSLILESASTNQTSMYLCASSSRISSSEAFFGQGTRLTVV.

This chain connects TRBV29-1 to TRBJ2-7; D unclear. Germline V gene sequence: CDR1 SQVTM, CDR2 ANQGSEA. CDR3 length: 13 residues. V gave up 2 bases and J gave up 4 bases, with 12 bases separating them. The CDR3 protein is CSVEPISTYEQYF. CDR3 DNA: TGCAGCGTTGAACCGATAAGCACTTACGAGCAGTACTTC.

The rearrangement links TRBV19 to TRBJ1-3; 7 bases line up with TRBD1. CDR1 LNHDA and CDR2 SQIVND come from the germline V gene (reference sequence). V shed 4 bases and J 0 bases; nucleotides not matched to a gene: 6. The length of the CDR3 is 16 residues. CDR3 bases: TGTGCCAGTAGTACCTTGGACAGGCCCTCTGGAAACACCATATATTTT. The encoded protein is CASSTLDRPSGNTIYF.

A word on this clone: This same CDR3 is encoded by further DNA sequences in the sample. This rearrangement joins TRBV4-1 to TRBJ2-3; no firm D call. Trimming left V 0 bases short and J 4 bases short, with 5 bases between. The CDR3 is 13 residues long. CDR1 is MGHRA, CDR2 YSYEKL, per germline. CDR3 sequence reads: CASSQEGADTQYF. In nucleotides, the CDR3 is TGCGCCAGCAGCCAAGAAGGCGCAGATACGCAGTATTTT.